This T cell receptor beta chain was documented in a study of metastatic and nonmetastatic thyroid tumors. Points from the study as a whole: Within blood and tumor, benign nodules reportedly had significantly lower TCR beta diversity than malignant thyroid tumors did.

This clone is medium-sized by share. The antigen remains unidentified. Every patient was untreated before thyroid surgery. Trimming took 1 base from V and 2 from J; bases not matched to a gene: 11. Germline V CDR1 and CDR2: DFQATT, SNEGSKA (reference sequence). This CDR3 spans 16 amino acids. TCRdb re-called the PCR reads via MiXCR. There are roughly 30,000 clones in the sample; about 24% occur only once, and about 14% lies in the top ten. Sequencing was carried out using blood. The chain employs TRBV20-1 and TRBJ2-7; TRBD2 aligns across 7 bases. This TCR came from a female donor with papillary thyroid cancer or a benign thyroid nodule (not recorded which). Some clones in this sample may be carry-over from other donors' samples. CDR3 nucleotide sequence: TGCAGTGCTAGAGTCTTTAAGGGGCGGGGGACCTACGAGCAGTACTTC. Translating gives CSARVFKGRGTYEQYF.